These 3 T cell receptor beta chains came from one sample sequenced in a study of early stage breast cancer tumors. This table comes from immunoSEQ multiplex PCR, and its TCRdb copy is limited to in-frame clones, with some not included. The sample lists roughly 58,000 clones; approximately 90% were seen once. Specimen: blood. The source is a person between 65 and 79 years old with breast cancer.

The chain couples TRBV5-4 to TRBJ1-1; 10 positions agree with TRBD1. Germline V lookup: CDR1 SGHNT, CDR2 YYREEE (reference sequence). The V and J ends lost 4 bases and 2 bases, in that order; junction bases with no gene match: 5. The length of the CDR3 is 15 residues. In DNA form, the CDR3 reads TGTGCCAGCAGCGAGGAGACAGGGGGCAACACTGAAGCTTTCTTT. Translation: CASSEETGGNTEAFF.

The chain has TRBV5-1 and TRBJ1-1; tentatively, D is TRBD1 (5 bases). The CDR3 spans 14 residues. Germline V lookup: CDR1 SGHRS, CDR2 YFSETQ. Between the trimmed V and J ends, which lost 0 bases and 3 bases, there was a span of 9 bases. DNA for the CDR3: TGCGCCAGCAGCTTGGCGGGGGTTGACACTGAAGCTTTCTTT. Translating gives CASSLAGVDTEAFF.

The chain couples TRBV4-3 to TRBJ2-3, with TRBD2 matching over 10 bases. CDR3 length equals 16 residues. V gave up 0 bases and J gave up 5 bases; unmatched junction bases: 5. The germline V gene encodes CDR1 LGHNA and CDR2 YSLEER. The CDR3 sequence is CASSQERAGGRDTQYF. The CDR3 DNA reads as TGCGCCAGCAGCCAAGAGCGAGCGGGGGGGCGAGATACGCAGTATTTT.